This TCR beta chain was retrieved from a study of CD8+CD57+ T cells in acquired aplastic anemia. Looking at the study overall: On average, sorted CD4+ and CD8+ cells gave around 3.3 ug of DNA.

TCR beta VDJ and CDR3 profiles were obtained from a genomic DNA template. MiXCR was run by TCRdb on the reads, yielding one entry per CDR3 protein. Altogether under 250,000 distinct CDR3 sequences are present, over 55% being singletons, with the ten largest covering about 60%. Those patients picked for sequencing had displayed CD8+CD57+ cell expansion on flow cytometry. Everyone among the patients had severe acquired aplastic anemia. Whole-study results and caveats: Researchers report that fewer than 30 CD8+ CDR3 sequences appeared in both patients and controls.

Germline-derived CDR1 and CDR2 are SNHLY and FYNNEI. With V trimmed by 6 bases and J by 5 bases, 8 bases remained unmatched. This CDR3 region has 14 residues. A word on this clonotype: Its antigen is unknown.

The rearrangement joins TRBV2 to TRBJ2-3; TRBD2 aligns across 7 bases. This receptor was taken from a human donor with aplastic anemia. Sequencing was carried out using sorted CD4+, CD8+, or CD8+CD57+ T cells (not recorded which) from PBMCs. The CDR3 protein is CASSPGGWRDTQYF. CDR3 DNA sequence: TGTGCCAGCAGCCCCGGGGGGTGGCGAGATACGCAGTATTTT.